This T cell receptor (beta chain) was identified during a study of T cell clonality in common variable immunodeficiency. Per the germline V gene, CDR1 is SQVTM and CDR2 is ANQGSEA. The CDR3 loop spans 13 amino acids. V shed 7 bases and J 4 bases; nucleotides not matched to a gene: 7. This clone appeared many times. What it binds is unknown. The observed sequence ends 3 residues before the CDR3 terminus, with the missing tail filled in from the germline J gene. Findings and limits, study-wide: In common variable immunodeficiency, TCR beta chains reportedly carried fewer deletions and N-nucleotide insertions. T cell subpopulation sequencing would be needed to explain CVID clonality.

Sequencing input was equivalent genomic DNA from CVID and controls. Libraries were prepared by immunoSEQ multiplex PCR; TCRdb keeps only in-frame clonotypes and omits some of them. The sample holds over 55,000 clones, and no clone turns up only once. This sequence originates from a person between 18 and 75 years old in good health. V gene TRBV29-1 combines with J gene TRBJ1-2; 9 bases map to TRBD1. The material sequenced was peripheral blood mononuclear cells. Partial CDR3 DNA: TGCAGCGCCCGGACAGGGGCCCTCTATGGC. This translates into CSARTGALYG. The whole CDR3 sequence is CSARTGALYGYTF.